The 31 T cell receptor beta chains given below trace back to one sample, sequenced in a study of tumor and adjacent non-tumor tissue in lung cancer. No cell sorting was done before RNA was extracted from the tissue. TCRbeta libraries were built with three rounds of nested PCR, modified from ARM-PCR. TCRdb re-called the multiplex PCR reads through MiXCR, storing one row per CDR3 protein. Among about 200,000 distinct CDR3 sequences, about 76% were seen once, and the ten largest hold around 25%. Specimen: lung tumor tissue. All receptors derive from a man in his 60s with non-small cell lung cancer.

This clonotype occurred once. Just one base apart from a much larger clone, this may be a read error. The V gene is TRBV29-1, the J gene TRBJ2-7; a possible D gene is TRBD1 (6 bases). CDR1 and CDR2 (germline): SQVTM, ANQGSEA. This CDR3 spans 11 amino acids. V dropped 5 bases and J dropped 3 bases, with 8 bases sitting between them. This chain's CDR3 is CSVYRVYEQYF. The CDR3 coding sequence is TGCAGCGTTTACAGGGTCTACGAGCAGTACTTC.

CDR3 amino acids: CASNVTGTPEAFF. DNA for the CDR3: TGCGCCAGCAACGTGACAGGGACCCCTGAAGCTTTCTTT. This chain uses TRBV5-1 with TRBJ1-1; the match to TRBD1 covers 7 bases. The V segment lost 6 bases and the J segment 6 bases; nucleotides outside the gene matches: 8. The CDR3 is 13 amino acids. Germline assignment: CDR1 SGHRS and CDR2 YFSETQ.

This clonotype was observed a single time. In this CDR3 the conserved last residue, phenylalanine or tryptophan, is missing, so a read error is likely. J is TRBJ1-3 and V is TRBV6-1; no clear D. Germline V gene lookup returns CDR1 MNHNS and CDR2 SASEGT. This CDR3 comprises 12 residues. V was cut by 4 bases and J by 8 bases, with 9 bases left in between. This CDR3 reads CASSADGDTIYL. As DNA, the CDR3 is TGTGCCAGCAGTGCTGACGGGGACACCATATATTTA.

This clonotype appeared many times. This chain uses TRBV20-1 with TRBJ2-3; TRBD2 matches at 7 bases. The CDR3 runs to 14 residues. The germline V gene encodes CDR1 DFQATT and CDR2 SNEGSKA (reference sequence). The junction had 10 bases not matched to a gene; V was cut back by 6 bases and J by 4 bases. The CDR3 nucleotides are TGCAGTGCCTCGGACATCCGGGGGGCAGATACGCAGTATTTT. Protein sequence: CSASDIRGADTQYF.

Turning to this clonotype: A junction end diverges from the germline sequence, so it may reflect a read error. The rearrangement links TRBV12-3 or TRBV12-4 to TRBJ1-5; 9 bases line up with TRBD1. CDR3 length equals 16 residues. This CDR3 is CASNLTTGGQAQSQHF. The CDR3 nucleotides read TGTGCCAGCAATTTAACCACAGGGGGCCAGGCTCAGTCCCAGCATTTT.

Worth noting for this clonotype: One end of the junction does not line up with germline, which may come from a read error. This rearrangement joins TRBV6-2 or TRBV6-3 to TRBJ2-1, with D hard to call. The CDR3 length is 14 residues. Germline V gene data show CDR1 as MNHEY and CDR2 as SVGEGT. The CDR3 here is CAASRAFSYNEEFF. Here the CDR3 DNA reads TGTGCCGCAAGTAGGGCCTTCTCCTACAATGAGGAGTTCTTC.

This CDR3 reads CASSNLGRWAFF. The CDR3 nucleotides are TGTGCCAGCAGTAACCTGGGGAGGTGGGCTTTCTTT. The chain links TRBV6-2 or TRBV6-3 to TRBJ1-1, with unresolved D. Germline V lookup: CDR1 MNHEY, CDR2 SVGEGT. The CDR3 is 12 amino acids. Trimming took off 5 bases at V and 11 bases at J, with 15 bases between the two ends.

This clonotype was detected a few times. Since a much larger clone is just one base distant, this may be a read error. The rearrangement joins TRBV11-2 to TRBJ2-2, with a possible D match to TRBD2 (5 bases). Germline-derived CDR1 and CDR2 are SGHAT and FQNNGV. This CDR3 region has 15 residues. The DNA of the CDR3 is TGTGTCAGCAGCCATCAAAGCGGCTACACCGGGGAGCTGTTTTTT. Translated: CVSSHQSGYTGELFF.

The chain employs TRBV20-1 and TRBJ2-7, with 7 bases lining up with TRBD1. With V trimmed by 3 bases and J by 5 bases, 10 bases remained unmatched. Germline V gives CDR1 DFQATT, CDR2 SNEGSKA (reference sequence). The CDR3 consists of 14 residues. Written as DNA, the CDR3 is TGCAGTGCTAGCTACGACAGGGTTTCCCACGAGCAGTACTTC. This translates into CSASYDRVSHEQYF.

Worth noting for this clonotype: A much larger clone lies one base from this, so it may be a read error. No conserved phenylalanine or tryptophan is present at the end of the CDR3, so a read error is the likely explanation. The V and J genes are TRBV20-1 and TRBJ1-2, with unresolved D. CDR3 size: 12 residues. From germline, CDR1 is DFQATT and CDR2 SNEGSKA (reference sequence). Trimming pared 2 bases from V and 1 base from J, leaving 5 bases between. CDR3 DNA: TGCAGTGCTAGAATTAATAACTATGGCTACACCTCC. Translating gives CSARINNYGYTS.

To note about this clonotype: A read error may account for a junction end that differs from germline. The chain combines TRBV12-3 or TRBV12-4 with TRBJ1-2; a weak D match, TRBD1 (6 bases). This CDR3 is built from 15 residues. CDR3 nucleotide sequence: TGTGCCGGCAGCCGGTATGAGACAGGAGGAAATGGGTACACCTTC. Protein product: CAGSRYETGGNGYTF.

In this sample, this clonotype turned up a few times. A read error is possible here, since a much larger clone lies one base away. This rearrangement joins TRBV11-3 to TRBJ2-7; D perhaps matches TRBD2 (5 bases). The CDR3 has 12 residues. Looked up from germline, CDR1 is SGHNT and CDR2 is YENEEA. CDR3 DNA: TGTACCAGCAGCTGGGTAGGGAGCGAGCAGTACTTC. Its translation: CTSSWVGSEQYF.

The count of this clonotype is one. A read error may account for a junction end that differs from germline. The chain has TRBV4-2 and TRBJ2-7; 7 bases line up with TRBD1. The CDR3 consists of 15 residues. The V gene's germline CDR1 is LGHNA and CDR2 YNFKEQ. The CDR3: CASSQDWDRFYERYF. The CDR3 DNA sequence: TGTGCCAGCAGTCAAGATTGGGACAGATTCTACGAGCGGTACTTC.

About this clonotype: Mismatch with germline at one junction end may stem from a read error. This chain links TRBV11-2 with TRBJ1-2; D unclear. The CDR3 has 15 residues. Germline V CDR1 and CDR2: SGHAT, FQNNGV. The CDR3 DNA is TGTACCAGCAGCTTAGATCTTGGAGGAATTTATGGCTACACCTTC. This sequence encodes CTSSLDLGGIYGYTF.

The V call is TRBV20-1, the J call TRBJ2-5; the D gene is possibly TRBD1 (5 bases). The CDR3 has 13 residues. Looked up from germline, CDR1 is DFQATT and CDR2 is SNEGSKA (reference sequence). The CDR3 is CIARAAGKETQYF. The CDR3 DNA is TGCATAGCTAGGGCGGCAGGGAAAGAGACCCAGTACTTC.

As concerns this clonotype: One end of the junction fails to match germline, which may point to a read error. The chain uses TRBV20-1 and TRBJ1-6; D is perhaps TRBD1 (5 bases). Germline V lookup: CDR1 DFQATT, CDR2 SNEGSKA (reference sequence). The CDR3 has 13 residues. CDR3 in amino acids: CSDTLTGASPFHF. CDR3 nucleotides: TGCAGTGACACCTTGACTGGGGCTTCACCCTTCCACTTT.

The chain has TRBV29-1 and TRBJ2-7; D may match TRBD1 or TRBD2 (5 bases each). Trimming cost V 7 bases and J 4 bases, with 17 bases left between them. Germline CDR1 is SQVTM and CDR2 is ANQGSEA. The CDR3 runs to 13 residues. The CDR3 sequence is CSALYWDRYEQYF. The CDR3 DNA is TGCAGCGCTTTGTACTGGGACCGGTACGAGCAGTACTTC.

Notes on this clonotype: The CDR3 carries no conserved terminal phenylalanine or tryptophan, so it likely arises from a read error. The chain employs TRBV6-5 and TRBJ2-5, with D perhaps being TRBD1 or TRBD2 (5 bases each). The V and J ends lost 9 bases and 9 bases respectively, with 23 bases between them. The CDR3 covers 14 residues. Germline V gene lookup returns CDR1 MNHEY and CDR2 SVGAGI. CDR3 loop: CARSDTGTAGAQYS. The CDR3 DNA follows: TGTGCCAGGAGTGATACCGGGACCGCTGGGGCCCAGTACTCC.

By share, this clonotype counts as medium-sized. This chain uses TRBV11-2 with TRBJ1-6, with D possibly being TRBD1 (5 bases). The CDR3 sequence is 15 residues long. Germline CDR1 reads SGHAT; CDR2 reads FQNNGV. The ends were cut back, 5 bases at V and 10 bases at J, with 18 bases in the middle. The CDR3 loop reads CASSPRAGRESPLHF. The DNA for the CDR3 is TGTGCCAGCAGCCCCCGGGCAGGGAGGGAATCACCCCTCCACTTT.

V is TRBV20-1 and J is TRBJ1-2; D is undetermined. The germline CDR1 and CDR2 sequences are DFQATT and SNEGSKA (reference sequence). V was trimmed by 0 bases and J by 7 bases, leaving 12 bases between them. The CDR3 is 13 residues long. The CDR3 protein is CSARDPDGCGYTF. DNA for the CDR3: TGCAGTGCTAGAGACCCTGATGGGTGTGGCTACACCTTC.

V usage is TRBV5-1 and J usage is TRBJ1-2; D gene unclear. CDR1 is SGHRS, CDR2 YFSETQ, per germline. The germline V and J ends were trimmed by 0 bases and 5 bases, with 14 bases remaining between them. The CDR3 contains 15 residues. The CDR3: CASSLEVSGPYGYTF. CDR3 sequence (DNA): TGCGCCAGCAGCTTGGAAGTCAGCGGCCCGTATGGCTACACCTTC.

Comment on this clonotype: Possible read error: a much larger clone is one base away. The CDR3 sequence is CASSLLGTVVYEQYF. The CDR3 bases are TGCGCCAGCAGCCTTCTCGGGACAGTTGTCTACGAGCAGTACTTC. The V call is TRBV4-3, the J call TRBJ2-7; 7 nucleotides line up with TRBD1. CDR3 length equals 15 residues. The germline gives CDR1 LGHNA, CDR2 YSLEER. V gave up 4 bases and J gave up 3 bases; unmatched junction bases: 9.

Concerning this clonotype itself: A much larger clone differs by one base, so this may be a read error. This chain links TRBV6-6 with TRBJ2-3; maybe TRBD1 (5 bases). CDR3 size: 14 residues. The germline V gene has CDR1 MNHNY and CDR2 SVGAGI (reference sequence). CDR3 in amino acids: CVSSYSRVGDTQYF. CDR3 nucleotides: TGTGTCAGCAGTTACTCCAGGGTTGGGGATACGCAGTATTTT.

Concerning this clonotype itself: A much larger clone lies one base from this, so it may be a read error. V usage is TRBV29-1 and J usage is TRBJ1-2; D ambiguous. In germline, CDR1 is SQVTM, CDR2 ANQGSEA. The CDR3 runs to 13 residues. Trimming shortened V by 5 bases and J by 4 bases, and 14 bases separated the two germline ends. The CDR3 nucleotides are TGCAGCGTTACTGGTCTCGACTCCTATGGCTACACCTTC. Its translation is CSVTGLDSYGYTF.

This clonotype was counted ten times or more. The rearrangement links TRBV20-1 to TRBJ1-2, with TRBD1 matching over 7 bases. The J segment lost 3 bases and the V segment lost 6 bases, leaving 7 bases of the junction unmatched. This CDR3 spans 13 amino acids. Looked up from germline, CDR1 is DFQATT and CDR2 is SNEGSKA (reference sequence). The CDR3 DNA is TGCAGTGCCCCACAGGGGACCCACTATGGCTACACCTTC. Translation gives CSAPQGTHYGYTF.

This clonotype was seen just once. The chain uses TRBV29-1 and TRBJ2-2; D call uncertain. The CDR3 runs to 15 residues. Germline loops: CDR1 SQVTM, CDR2 ANQGSEA. V was clipped by 4 bases and J by 2 bases, with 14 bases between them. CDR3 coding DNA: TGCAGCGTTGGCCTGACACTGATTAACACCGGGGAGCTGTTTTTT. Translated, it gives CSVGLTLINTGELFF.

The chain joins TRBV6-2 or TRBV6-3 to TRBJ2-2; D might be TRBD2 (5 bases). Looked up from germline, CDR1 is MNHEY and CDR2 is SVGEGT. The CDR3 totals 14 residues. Trimming removed 9 bases from V and 7 bases from J, with 18 bases in between. The CDR3 loop reads CARRPPGKDGELFF. The CDR3 region has the DNA TGTGCCAGGAGGCCGCCGGGGAAGGACGGGGAGCTGTTTTTT.

A word on this clonotype: Just one base apart from a much larger clone, this may be a read error. The chain links TRBV20-1 to TRBJ1-2, with 7 positions matching TRBD1. The CDR3 consists of 13 residues. Germline CDR1 DFQATT, CDR2 SNEGSKA (reference sequence). CDR3: CGAPRTGFYGYTF. CDR3 DNA sequence: TGCGGTGCCCCCAGGACAGGTTTCTATGGCTACACCTTC.

Note on this clonotype: One junction end does not reproduce the germline sequence, and a read error may be involved. Here the CDR3 DNA reads TGTGCCAGCAGCTCCACGACAGGGGGAGATAGGCAGTATTTT. Its translation is CASSSTTGGDRQYF. The V call is TRBV11-2, the J call TRBJ2-3, with TRBD1 identical over 9 bases. This CDR3 is built from 14 residues. CDR1 and CDR2 (germline): SGHAT, FQNNGV.

A few counts support this clonotype. The rearrangement joins TRBV5-6 to TRBJ1-2, with D maybe TRBD1 (6 bases). CDR3 length: 15 residues. The V and J ends lost 7 bases and 4 bases respectively, with 20 bases between them. In germline, CDR1 is SGHDT, CDR2 YYEEEE. CDR3 nucleotides: TGTGCCAGCGGGGAGGCAGGGGAGTCTCCCTATGGCTACACCTTC. The encoded protein is CASGEAGESPYGYTF.

A word on this clonotype: The junction shows a germline mismatch at one end, possibly a read error. V gene TRBV4-3 combines with J gene TRBJ2-2; possible D gene TRBD2, 5 bases. The germline CDR1 and CDR2 sequences are LGHNA and YSLEER. The CDR3 covers 15 residues. The DNA of the CDR3 is TGCGCCAGCAGCCAAGAAACGGGATTTTACGGGGAGCGGTTTTTT. It is translated as CASSQETGFYGERFF.